This TCR beta chain was documented in a study of T cell clusters in autoimmune cytopenias (dated by TCRdb to about 2019). About the full investigation: Of the 40 or so healthy donor controls, over 20 were female, and the group had a mean age of 56 years and a median age of about 60 years. The median TRB sequencing depth was around 55,000 reads per sample, and the median number of distinct TRB clonotypes was about 2,400 per sample. In autoimmune cytopenia patients, peripheral blood TRB and IGH repertoires were sequenced during active disease and over treatment follow-up, together with healthy, CLL and autoimmune hepatitis controls. The goal of the study was to find out whether patients with autoimmune cytopenia have a disease-specific immune repertoire signature that could be used as a blood-based biomarker. For primary cytopenia, the controls were some 26 age-matched healthy donors, and for secondary cytopenia, the controls were 14 age-matched CLL patients. Repertoires from autoimmune hepatitis patients were compared with those of about two dozen healthy donors matched for age and sex. General conclusions and limits of the study: A lack of physiological T cell clusters in primary autoimmune cytopenia patients was suggested by GLIPH, as 51 clusters were found to be exclusive to healthy donors versus under 20 exclusive to patients. TRB repertoire shifts, with less even repertoires in secondary cytopenia and CLL, mostly reflected lymphoma bias rather than autoimmunity. The T cell clusters were only ever defined in silico, so experimental validation of their functional role was still needed. Approximately 3-fold more exclusive TRB clusters were observed in healthy donors than in active autoimmune hepatitis patients, consistent with an autoimmunity-wide signature. The cluster-lack signature was not observed for secondary cytopenia versus CLL, as the signature was apparently masked by the dominant lymphoma-associated repertoire.

Turning to this clonotype: There is no known antigen for this receptor.

TRB rearrangements were amplified by multiplex PCR following a touch-down protocol, with the TRB-A and TRB-B primer pools mixed in one tube. Illumina adapters and sample indices were attached to the amplicons through two consecutive PCR reactions using Phusion HS II polymerase. The amplicons were gel-purified using the NucleoSpin Gel and PCR Clean-up kit, after which quantification was performed by Qubit and quality was checked on an Agilent 2100 Bioanalyzer. Sequencing of the libraries was done on an Illumina MiSeq with 600-cycle, single-indexed, paired-end runs. The authors processed their data as follows. Alignment and assembly of TRB reads were performed with MiXCR version 2.1.12 and the default MiXCR reference library. A clone was defined by each unique CDR3 nucleotide sequence, and the analysis included only productive sequences supported by at least two reads. Repertoire diversity was assessed with alpha-parameterized diversity profiles (alpha 0 to 5), including the Shannon (alpha 1) and Simpson (alpha 2) indices, which were computed with an R script. The tcR package was used to compute combinatorial TRB VJ usage, which was then compared between cohorts by principal component analysis with ade4. GLIPH was used to cluster TCRbeta CDR3s in pairs of cohorts matched for age and read depth, and a Wilcoxon test was used to compare cluster frequencies. Following TCRdb reprocessing, every CDR3 protein sequence forms one entry, and DNA is not provided. In this record, the V and J calls reflect TCRdb's handling and not the investigators' own analysis. This sample's clone table shows under 15,000 distinct CDR3 sequences. The top ten clones comprise roughly a quarter of the sample.

Each sample's TRB amplification started from roughly 270 ng of peripheral blood genomic DNA, which corresponds to tens of thousands of genome equivalents. The germline V gene (reference sequence) specifies GTSNPN as CDR1 and SVGIG as CDR2. The CDR3 starts with the cysteine, ends with the phenylalanine, and has 15 residues. No DNA is listed. The data were also submitted as part of a second study, on T cell repertoires in aging, cancer and after chemotherapy. As the second study states: The donors fell into six age groups ranging from 30 or younger to 70 or older, and each group had at least three individuals. Healthy donor control TCR repertoires were recorded over several months to years and showed clear clonal overlap across re-sampling. In total, the full dataset held some 8.2 million TCR reads. Compared with age-matched healthy donors, untreated patients with either hematological or solid cancers had significantly lower TCR diversity in the blood along with higher clonality. In healthy donors, the decline in TCR diversity with age was mainly explained by loss of richness, whereas in cancer patients loss of evenness was also found to contribute. In both cancer cohorts, the median generation probability rose over the chemotherapy interval, which suggests that the repertoire was reconstituted through rebound thymic output. The authors noted that the repertoire data do not allow conclusions about immunological memory after chemotherapy. Peripheral blood TCR beta repertoires from healthy donors and cancer patients were profiled to examine immunoaging and T cell reconstitution after chemotherapy. A cohort of about 220 cancer patients (approximately 90 with hematological and around 130 with solid cancers) was assembled, and about 95 healthy donors were included as a reference group. MiXCR versions 2.12 and 3.0.5 were used to process TRB sequences. The repertoire metrics were Shannon diversity, evenness, clonality (calculated as one minus evenness), and diversity profiles parameterized by alpha from 0 to 5. Generation probabilities of clones in paired pre- and post-chemotherapy samples were computed with the IGoR algorithm.

This sequence uses TRBV30 and TRBJ1-2; lacking DNA, the TRBD1 call made by TCRdb goes unchecked. The specimen sequenced was peripheral blood. This sequence was found in a human donor in good health. The CDR3 protein: CAWMRRTGKDNGYTF.